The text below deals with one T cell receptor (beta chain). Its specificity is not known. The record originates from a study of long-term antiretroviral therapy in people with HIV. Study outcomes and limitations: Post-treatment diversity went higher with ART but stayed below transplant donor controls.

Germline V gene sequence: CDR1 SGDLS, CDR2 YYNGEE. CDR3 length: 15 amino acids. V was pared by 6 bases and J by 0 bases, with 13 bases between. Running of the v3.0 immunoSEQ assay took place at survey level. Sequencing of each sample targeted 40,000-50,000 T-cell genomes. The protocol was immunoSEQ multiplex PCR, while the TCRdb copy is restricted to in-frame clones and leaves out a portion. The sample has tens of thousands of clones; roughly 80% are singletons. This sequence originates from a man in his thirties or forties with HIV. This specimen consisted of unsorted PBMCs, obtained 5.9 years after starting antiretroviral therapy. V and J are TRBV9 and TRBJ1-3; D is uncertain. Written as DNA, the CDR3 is TGTGCCAGCACCACCGGCGGGGTCTCTGGAAACACCATATATTTT. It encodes CASTTGGVSGNTIYF. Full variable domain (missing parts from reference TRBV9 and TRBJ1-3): DSGVTQTPKHLITATGQRVTLRCSPRSGDLSVYWYQQSLDQGLQFLIQYYNGEERAKGNILERFSAQQFPDLHSELNLSSLELGDSALYFCASTTGGVSGNTIYFGEGSWLTVV.